The 15 T cell receptor beta chains in this list originate from one sample, sequenced in a study of blood T cell repertoires in COVID-19. Here immunoSEQ multiplex PCR was the method, and the copy in TCRdb shows in-frame clones only, minus some. The sample comprises about 290,000 clones, about nine tenths of which are singletons, and 1.7% rests with the top ten. The sample was PBMCs or T cells enriched from blood (not recorded which). The source is a middle-aged woman who had recovered from COVID-19.

The genes are TRBV29-1 and TRBJ1-1; D unclear. The CDR3 contains 13 residues. The V end was cut by 4 bases, the J end by 0 bases, with 9 bases between. Germline CDR1 is SQVTM and CDR2 is ANQGSEA. This chain's CDR3 is CSVALTLNTEAFF. In DNA, the CDR3 is TGCAGCGTTGCGTTGACACTGAACACTGAAGCTTTCTTT.

The gene calls are TRBV30 and TRBJ2-5, with D tentatively TRBD2 (7 bases). Germline values: CDR1 GTSNPN, CDR2 SVGIG (reference sequence). Trimming removed 4 bases at V and 1 base at J, with 16 bases between. The CDR3 contains 15 residues. The CDR3 nucleotides read TGTGCCTGGACCTCAGGGAGGGGGTTCCAAGAGACCCAGTACTTC. It is translated as CAWTSGRGFQETQYF.

The chain recombines TRBV18 with TRBJ1-2; unclear D gene. With 3 bases removed from V and 1 base from J, the gap between germline ends came to 6 bases. This CDR3 is 13 amino acids long. Germline V lookup: CDR1 KGHSH, CDR2 LQKENI. CDR3 nucleotide sequence: TGTGCCAGCTCACCGGGCGTTAACTATGGCTACACCTTC. It yields the protein CASSPGVNYGYTF.

The genes are TRBV29-1 and TRBJ1-1; 8 nucleotides match TRBD1. CDR1 SQVTM and CDR2 ANQGSEA come from the germline V gene. There are 13 residues in the CDR3. Unmatched junction bases numbered 5, after V lost 7 bases and J lost 1 base. This CDR3 is CSANRGENTEAFF. As DNA, the CDR3 is TGCAGCGCCAACAGGGGGGAGAACACTGAAGCTTTCTTT.

V is TRBV29-1 and J is TRBJ2-2, with D possibly being TRBD2 (5 bases). V shed 6 bases and J shed 4 bases, with 9 bases lying between them. The germline V gene encodes CDR1 SQVTM and CDR2 ANQGSEA. This CDR3 contains 12 residues. The CDR3 region is CSVARGTGELFF. CDR3 sequence (DNA): TGCAGCGTCGCACGGGGCACCGGGGAGCTGTTTTTT.

This chain uses TRBV2 with TRBJ1-5; D gene ambiguous. Germline V lookup: CDR1 SNHLY, CDR2 FYNNEI. CDR3 length: 14 residues. The ends were cut back, 2 bases at V and 7 bases at J, with 12 bases in the middle. The CDR3 sequence is CASSETLHGQPQHF. The CDR3 nucleotides are TGTGCCAGCAGTGAAACACTACATGGCCAGCCCCAGCATTTT.

This chain connects TRBV4-2 to TRBJ1-3, with 7 nucleotides matching TRBD1. V was clipped by 0 bases and J by 0 bases; unmatched bases: 5. Germline lookup yields CDR1 LGHNA and CDR2 YNFKEQ. There are 17 residues in the CDR3. The CDR3 sequence: CASSQESGTASGNTIYF. CDR3 nucleotides: TGTGCCAGCAGCCAAGAATCGGGGACAGCCTCTGGAAACACCATATATTTT.

This chain joins TRBV19 and TRBJ2-1, with 10 bases lining up with TRBD2. CDR3 length: 15 residues. The V gene's germline CDR1 is LNHDA and CDR2 SQIVND (reference sequence). J lost 1 base, V lost 6 bases, and 3 bases had no gene match. DNA of the CDR3: TGTGCCAGTAGGCTAGCGGGAGTTTCCTACAATGAGCAGTTCTTC. Encoded protein: CASRLAGVSYNEQFF.

The chain recombines TRBV19 with TRBJ1-1; 12 bases line up with TRBD1. With V trimmed by 8 bases and J by 5 bases, 9 bases remained unmatched. The CDR3 loop spans 15 amino acids. CDR1 LNHDA and CDR2 SQIVND come from the germline V gene (reference sequence). The CDR3 is CASGKGQGALTEAFF. The CDR3 bases are TGTGCCAGTGGCAAGGGACAGGGGGCGCTGACTGAAGCTTTCTTT. Full variable domain (rest looked up from reference TRBV19 and TRBJ1-1): DGGITQSPKYLFRKEGQNVTLSCEQNLNHDAMYWYRQDPGQGLRLIYYSQIVNDFQKGDIAEGYSVSREKKESFPLTVTSAQKNPTAFYLCASGKGQGALTEAFFGQGTRLTVV.

This chain uses TRBV3-1 (or the pseudogene TRBV3-2) with TRBJ2-1; 11 positions agree with TRBD2. Germline lookup yields CDR1 LGHDT and CDR2 YNNKEL (reference sequence). V was clipped by 3 bases and J by 5 bases; unmatched bases: 9. The CDR3 sequence is 17 residues long. Here the CDR3 DNA reads TGTGCCAGCAGCCAGGAGCAACTAGCGGGGGTGGACAATGAGCAGTTCTTC. This encodes CASSQEQLAGVDNEQFF.

The CDR3 coding sequence is TGTGCCAGCAGTTATTCCGAGGGTCAGCCCCAGCATTTT. Translated, it gives CASSYSEGQPQHF. The chain is built from TRBV6-5 and TRBJ1-5; no clear D gene. The CDR3 is 13 amino acids. Germline CDR1 reads MNHEY; CDR2 reads SVGAGI. Between the trimmed V and J ends, which lost 3 bases and 6 bases, there was a span of 9 bases.

The genes are TRBV29-1 and TRBJ2-7; unclear D gene. Germline V lookup: CDR1 SQVTM, CDR2 ANQGSEA. V was shortened by 1 base and J by 1 base, with 8 bases between the two germline ends. The CDR3 totals 13 residues. This chain's CDR3 is CSVEGPWSYEQYF. The CDR3 nucleotides are TGCAGCGTTGAAGGGCCATGGTCCTACGAGCAGTACTTC.

With respect to this clone: The sample holds other DNA sequences that translate to the same CDR3. The J gene is TRBJ1-1, the V gene TRBV5-1, with D possibly being TRBD1 (5 bases). Germline values: CDR1 SGHRS, CDR2 YFSETQ. The CDR3 contains 14 residues. The V and J ends lost 1 base and 5 bases respectively, with 12 bases between them. CDR3 in DNA: TGCGCCAGCAGCTTGACAGGCGGGGGAACTGAAGCTTTCTTT. This encodes CASSLTGGGTEAFF.

The CDR3 DNA reads as TGTGCCAGCAGTGTCTTTGGACAGGGCCATCAGCCCCAGCATTTT. Amino acid sequence: CASSVFGQGHQPQHF. The rearrangement uses TRBV2 and TRBJ1-5; TRBD1 matches at 8 bases. There are 15 residues in the CDR3. The ends lost 4 bases at V and 5 bases at J; junction bases unmatched: 7. Germline CDR1 SNHLY, CDR2 FYNNEI.

The rearrangement joins TRBV5-4 to TRBJ2-6, with 8 bases matching TRBD2. The CDR3 length is 16 residues. V shed 0 bases, J shed 4 bases, and the junction held 3 bases outside the gene matches. Germline V gene lookup returns CDR1 SGHNT and CDR2 YYREEE (reference sequence). This CDR3 reads CASSLGPSGGANVLTF. The CDR3, as DNA: TGTGCCAGCAGCTTGGGTCCTAGCGGGGGGGCCAACGTCCTGACTTTC.